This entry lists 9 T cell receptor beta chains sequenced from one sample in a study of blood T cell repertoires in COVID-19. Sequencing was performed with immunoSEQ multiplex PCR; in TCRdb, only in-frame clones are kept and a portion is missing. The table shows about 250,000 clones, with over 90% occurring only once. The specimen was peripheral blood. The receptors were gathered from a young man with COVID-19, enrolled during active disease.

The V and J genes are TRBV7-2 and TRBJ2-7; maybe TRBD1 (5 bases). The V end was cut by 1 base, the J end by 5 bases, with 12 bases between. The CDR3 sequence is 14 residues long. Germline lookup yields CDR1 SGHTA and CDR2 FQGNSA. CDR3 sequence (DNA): TGTGCCAGCAGCTTAGGGGGCTCTCTGGACGAGCAGTACTTC. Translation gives CASSLGGSLDEQYF.

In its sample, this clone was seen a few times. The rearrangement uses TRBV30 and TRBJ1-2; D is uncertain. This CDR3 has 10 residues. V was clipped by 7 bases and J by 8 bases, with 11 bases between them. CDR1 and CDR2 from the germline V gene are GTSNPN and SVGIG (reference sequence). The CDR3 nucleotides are TGTGCCTCAGGTGTTTCCGGCTACACCTTC. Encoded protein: CASGVSGYTF.

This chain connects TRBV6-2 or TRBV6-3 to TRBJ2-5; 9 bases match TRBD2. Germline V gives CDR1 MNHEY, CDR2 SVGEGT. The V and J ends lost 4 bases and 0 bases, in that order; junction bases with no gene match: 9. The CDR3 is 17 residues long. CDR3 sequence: CASSWPLAGRYQETQYF. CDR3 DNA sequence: TGTGCCAGCAGTTGGCCGCTAGCGGGGCGGTACCAAGAGACCCAGTACTTC.

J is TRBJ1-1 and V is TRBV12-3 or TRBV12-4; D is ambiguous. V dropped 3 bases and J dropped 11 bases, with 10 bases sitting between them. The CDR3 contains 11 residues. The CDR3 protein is CASSFGDEAFF. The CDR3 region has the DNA TGTGCCAGCAGTTTCGGGGATGAGGCTTTCTTT.

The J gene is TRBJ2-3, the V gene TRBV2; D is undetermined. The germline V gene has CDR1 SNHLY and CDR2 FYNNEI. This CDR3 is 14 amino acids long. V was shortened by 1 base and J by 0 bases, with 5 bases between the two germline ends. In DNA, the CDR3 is TGTGCCAGCAGTGAAGATCGGAGCACAGATACGCAGTATTTT. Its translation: CASSEDRSTDTQYF.

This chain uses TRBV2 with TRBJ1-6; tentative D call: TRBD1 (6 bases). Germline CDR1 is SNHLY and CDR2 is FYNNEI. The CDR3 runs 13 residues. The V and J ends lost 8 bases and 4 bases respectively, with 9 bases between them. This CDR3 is CASSGAYNSPLHF. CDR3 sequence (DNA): TGTGCCAGCTCAGGGGCATATAATTCACCCCTCCACTTT.

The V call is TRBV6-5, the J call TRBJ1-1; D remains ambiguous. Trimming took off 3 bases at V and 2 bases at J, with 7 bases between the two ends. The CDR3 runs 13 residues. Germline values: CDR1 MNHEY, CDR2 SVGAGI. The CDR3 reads CASSYRSNTEAFF. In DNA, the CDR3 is TGTGCCAGCAGTTATAGGAGTAACACTGAAGCTTTCTTT.

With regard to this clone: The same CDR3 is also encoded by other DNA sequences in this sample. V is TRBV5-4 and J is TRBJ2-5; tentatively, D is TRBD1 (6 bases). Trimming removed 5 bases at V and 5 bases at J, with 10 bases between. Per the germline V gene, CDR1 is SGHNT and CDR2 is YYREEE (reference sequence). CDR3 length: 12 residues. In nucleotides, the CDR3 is TGTGCCAGCAGGGATAGGGGGGAGACCCAGTACTTC. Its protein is CASRDRGETQYF.

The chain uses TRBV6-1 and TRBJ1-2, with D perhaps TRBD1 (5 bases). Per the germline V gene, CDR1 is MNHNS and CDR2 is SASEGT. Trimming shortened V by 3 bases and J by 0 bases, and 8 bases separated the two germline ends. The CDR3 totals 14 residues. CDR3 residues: CASSETDTNYGYTF. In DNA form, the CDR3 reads TGTGCCAGCAGTGAGACAGATACTAACTATGGCTACACCTTC.